One sample yielded the 20 T cell receptor beta chains listed below, sequenced in a study of T cell repertoires in cytomegalovirus infection. MiXCR was run by TCRdb on the reads, yielding one entry per CDR3 protein. The sample carries about 740,000 distinct CDR3 sequences, roughly 36% recorded once. The sequenced sample was PBMCs. The receptors here all came from a human donor in good health (CMV status not recorded). Some clones in this sample may be carry-over from other donors' samples.

The table lists this clonotype with a few counts. The DNA for the CDR3 is TGTGCCAGCAGTTTTGAGCGGGAGTGGACAGATACGCAGTATTTT. This encodes CASSFEREWTDTQYF. The J gene is TRBJ2-3, the V gene TRBV28; 8 bases map to TRBD2. There are 15 residues in the CDR3. The germline gives CDR1 MDHEN, CDR2 SYDVKM. V was clipped by 3 bases and J by 3 bases; unmatched bases: 5.

The genes are TRBV7-4 and TRBJ2-1; D remains unclear. V was cut by 9 bases and J by 6 bases, with 9 bases left in between. CDR3 length equals 11 residues. The V gene's germline CDR1 is SGHVT and CDR2 SQSDAQ. CDR3 residues: CARGWVNEQFF. CDR3 sequence (DNA): TGTGCCAGGGGGTGGGTCAATGAGCAGTTCTTC.

In its sample, this clonotype was seen many times. The chain joins TRBV7-2 to TRBJ2-3; 11 bases map to TRBD2. The CDR3 covers 16 residues. Trimming took 6 bases from V and 4 from J; bases not matched to a gene: 9. The germline gives CDR1 SGHTA, CDR2 FQGNSA. In DNA, the CDR3 is TGTGCCAGCAGGCCCCTTTTAGCGGGAGGGCCAGATACGCAGTATTTT. Amino acid sequence: CASRPLLAGGPDTQYF.

The chain has TRBV7-6 and TRBJ2-6; D not certain. Germline CDR1 is SGHVS and CDR2 is FNYEAQ. The CDR3 is 15 residues long. With 3 bases removed from V and 0 bases from J, the gap between germline ends came to 6 bases. CDR3 amino acids: CASSFSPSGANVLTF. The CDR3 DNA follows: TGTGCCAGCAGCTTTTCGCCCTCTGGGGCCAACGTCCTGACTTTC.

The J gene is TRBJ1-4, the V gene TRBV5-5; weak D call: TRBD1 (5 bases). The germline CDR1 and CDR2 sequences are SGHKS and YYEKEE (reference sequence). The CDR3 has 16 amino acids. The V and J ends lost 4 bases and 8 bases respectively, with 21 bases between them. The CDR3 DNA follows: TGTGCCAGCAGCCGCGTGGGGCGCGCAAAACTCGAAAAACTGTTTTTT. Residues: CASSRVGRAKLEKLFF.

The chain is built from TRBV6-2 or TRBV6-3 and TRBJ1-5; D unresolved. CDR3 length: 15 amino acids. In germline, CDR1 is MNHEY, CDR2 SVGEGT. With 6 bases removed from V and 3 bases from J, the gap between germline ends came to 15 bases. As DNA, the CDR3 is TGTGCCAGCAGCTATACCCCCCTCTCCAATCAGCCCCAGCATTTT. It translates to CASSYTPLSNQPQHF.

The chain employs TRBV5-1 and TRBJ1-6; 7 bases agree with TRBD1. The CDR3 contains 16 residues. Germline CDR1 SGHRS, CDR2 YFSETQ. V shed 0 bases, J shed 8 bases, and the junction held 8 bases outside the gene matches. The CDR3 protein is CASSLEGARKDSPLHF. The CDR3 DNA reads as TGCGCCAGCAGCTTGGAGGGGGCGCGGAAAGATTCACCCCTCCACTTT.

The rearrangement links TRBV27 to TRBJ2-2; TRBD2 matches at 13 bases. CDR1 and CDR2 (germline): MNHEY, SMNVEV (reference sequence). This CDR3 region has 15 residues. The junction had 1 base not matched to a gene; V was cut back by 3 bases and J by 6 bases. CDR3: CASSFTSGRAGELFF. In DNA form, the CDR3 reads TGTGCCAGCAGTTTTACTAGCGGGAGGGCCGGGGAGCTGTTTTTT.

This clonotype has just one count. This chain connects TRBV6-4 to TRBJ2-3; 7 nucleotides align to TRBD2. J lost 7 bases, V lost 8 bases, and 15 bases had no gene match. The CDR3 consists of 15 residues. Germline V lookup: CDR1 MRHNA, CDR2 SNTAGT. CDR3 nucleotides: TGTGCCAGCCGCCCCAGGCGGGGGACCAATTATACGCAGTATTTT. It translates to CASRPRRGTNYTQYF.

This clonotype was observed at least ten times. This chain links TRBV7-2 with TRBJ1-1, with a tentative D call TRBD1 (6 bases). The CDR3 totals 15 residues. Trimming took off 5 bases at V and 0 bases at J, with 13 bases between the two ends. The germline V gene has CDR1 SGHTA and CDR2 FQGNSA. In DNA form, the CDR3 reads TGTGCCAGCAGCCCCGAGACAGGCGTGAACACTGAAGCTTTCTTT. Protein product: CASSPETGVNTEAFF.

This clonotype was detected a few times. This chain links TRBV5-6 with TRBJ2-7; D gene ambiguous. The CDR3 is 14 residues long. Looked up from germline, CDR1 is SGHDT and CDR2 is YYEEEE. Trimming left V 4 bases short and J 3 bases short, with 14 bases between. The CDR3 loop is CASSTKYRIYEQYF. The CDR3, as DNA: TGTGCCAGCAGCACAAAATACAGAATCTACGAGCAGTACTTC.

The chain uses TRBV19 and TRBJ1-2, with a possible D match to TRBD1 (5 bases). The CDR3 spans 14 residues. CDR1 LNHDA and CDR2 SQIVND come from the germline V gene (reference sequence). Trimming took off 6 bases at V and 3 bases at J, with 14 bases between the two ends. The DNA for the CDR3 is TGTGCCAGTAGAATCCGGGGGAAGGACTATGGCTACACCTTC. Translating gives CASRIRGKDYGYTF.

This clonotype was seen a few times. V is TRBV12-3 or TRBV12-4 and J is TRBJ2-5, with 7 bases aligning to TRBD2. The CDR3 covers 16 residues. V was pared by 2 bases and J by 1 base, with 7 bases of the junction left unmatched. This CDR3 is CASSLNLLAAQETQYF. The CDR3 DNA reads as TGTGCCAGCAGTTTAAATCTGCTAGCGGCCCAAGAGACCCAGTACTTC.

Regarding this clonotype: This may be a read error, as it is one base from a much larger clone. The chain links TRBV28 to TRBJ2-1; 10 bases align to TRBD2. CDR3 length equals 15 residues. V lost 5 bases, J lost 4 bases, and 5 bases stayed unmatched. Germline values: CDR1 MDHEN, CDR2 SYDVKM. The CDR3 protein is CASSPGTSAYNEQFF. DNA of the CDR3: TGTGCCAGCAGTCCCGGGACTAGCGCTTACAATGAGCAGTTCTTC.

This clonotype appeared a few times. The DNA of the CDR3 is TGTGCCAGCAGCTTATTGGTATGGAGGCTCTCAACTAATGAAAAACTGTTTTTT. Protein: CASSLLVWRLSTNEKLFF. The J gene is TRBJ1-4, the V gene TRBV7-9; unclear D gene. V lost 2 bases to trimming and J lost 0 bases, with 16 bases between them. Germline V lookup: CDR1 SEHNR, CDR2 FQNEAQ (reference sequence). The CDR3 is 18 residues long.

V and J are TRBV28 and TRBJ2-7; the match to TRBD2 covers 10 bases. Germline V CDR1 and CDR2: MDHEN, SYDVKM. V dropped 5 bases and J dropped 3; count of bases not matched to a gene: 7. The CDR3 length is 15 residues. CDR3 bases: TGTGCCAGCAGTCGTCGGGGACTAGCGAGCTACGAGCAGTACTTC. It yields the protein CASSRRGLASYEQYF.

This clonotype was observed a handful of times. V usage is TRBV28 and J usage is TRBJ2-7, with TRBD2 matching 11 bases. V lost 6 bases, J lost 0 bases, and 7 bases stayed unmatched. The CDR3 runs 16 residues. Per germline, CDR1 MDHEN and CDR2 SYDVKM. The CDR3 DNA sequence: TGTGCCAGCAGGCAGATAGCGGGAGGGCCCTCCTACGAGCAGTACTTC. Translated, it gives CASRQIAGGPSYEQYF.

To note about this clonotype: The junction differs from germline at one of its ends, possibly a read error. The chain combines TRBV4-1 with TRBJ2-2; weak D call: TRBD2 (5 bases). The CDR3 is made up of 14 amino acids. CDR1 and CDR2 from the germline V gene are MGHRA and YSYEKL. The CDR3 region is CASSQEGNTGELFF. CDR3 sequence (DNA): TGTGCCAGCAGCCAAGAGGGTAACACCGGGGAGCTGTTTTTT.

The gene calls are TRBV12-3 or TRBV12-4 and TRBJ2-3, with 11 bases identical to TRBD2. Trimming at V came to 2 bases and at J to 2 bases, leaving 3 bases not matched to a gene. CDR3 length: 16 residues. As DNA, the CDR3 is TGTGCCAGCAGTTTATTAGCGGGGGGGCACACAGATACGCAGTATTTT. Amino acids: CASSLLAGGHTDTQYF.

This clonotype was counted ten times or more. V usage is TRBV7-2 and J usage is TRBJ2-5, with 15 bases that match TRBD2. The CDR3 runs to 15 residues. The ends lost 5 bases at V and 6 bases at J; junction bases unmatched: 4. Germline assignment: CDR1 SGHTA and CDR2 FQGNSA. In nucleotides, the CDR3 is TGTGCCAGCAGCCCCGGACTAGCGGGGGGGAAGACCCAGTACTTC. Translating gives CASSPGLAGGKTQYF.